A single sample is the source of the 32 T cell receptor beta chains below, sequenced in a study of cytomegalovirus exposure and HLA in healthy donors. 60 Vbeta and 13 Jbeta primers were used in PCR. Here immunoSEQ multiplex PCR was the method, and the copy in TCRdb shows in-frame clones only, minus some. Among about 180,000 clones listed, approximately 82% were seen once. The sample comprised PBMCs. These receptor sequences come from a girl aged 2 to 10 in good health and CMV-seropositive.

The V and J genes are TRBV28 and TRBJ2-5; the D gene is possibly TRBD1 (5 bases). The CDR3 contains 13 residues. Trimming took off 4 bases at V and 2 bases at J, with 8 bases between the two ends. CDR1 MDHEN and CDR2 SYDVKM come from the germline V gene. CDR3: CASSSSGQETQYF. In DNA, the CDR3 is TGTGCCAGCAGTTCTTCAGGGCAAGAGACCCAGTACTTC. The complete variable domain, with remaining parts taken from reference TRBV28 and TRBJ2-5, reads DVKVTQSSRYLVKRTGEKVFLECVQDMDHENMFWYRQDPGLGLRLIYFSYDVKMKEKGDIPEGYSVSREKKERFSLILESASTNQTSMYLCASSSSGQETQYFGPGTRLLVL.

The CDR3 loop is CAGGTGFYGYTF. The CDR3 nucleotides read TGTGCCGGAGGGACAGGGTTCTATGGCTACACCTTC. This chain uses TRBV19 with TRBJ1-2; TRBD1 matches at 9 bases. This CDR3 contains 12 residues. Germline assignment: CDR1 LNHDA and CDR2 SQIVND (reference sequence). Trimming removed 11 bases from V and 4 bases from J; junction bases left unmatched: 5.

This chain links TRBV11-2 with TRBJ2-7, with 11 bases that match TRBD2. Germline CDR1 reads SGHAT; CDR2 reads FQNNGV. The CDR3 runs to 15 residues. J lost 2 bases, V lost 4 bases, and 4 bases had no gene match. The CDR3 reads CASSSLAGGTYEQYF. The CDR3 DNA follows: TGTGCCAGCAGCTCGTTAGCGGGAGGGACCTACGAGCAGTACTTC.

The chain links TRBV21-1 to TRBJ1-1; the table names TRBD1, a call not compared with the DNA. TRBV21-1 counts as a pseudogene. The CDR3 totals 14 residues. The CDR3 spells CASSKSQGYTEAFF. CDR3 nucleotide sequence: TGTGCCAGCAGCAAATCCCAGGGGTACACTGAAGCTTTCTTT.

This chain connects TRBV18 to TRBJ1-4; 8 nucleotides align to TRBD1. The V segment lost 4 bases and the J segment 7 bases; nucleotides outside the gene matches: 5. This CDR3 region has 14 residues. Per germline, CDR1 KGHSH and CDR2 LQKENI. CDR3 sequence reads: CASSLGQGGEKLFF. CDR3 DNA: TGTGCCAGCTCACTCGGACAGGGAGGTGAAAAACTGTTTTTT.

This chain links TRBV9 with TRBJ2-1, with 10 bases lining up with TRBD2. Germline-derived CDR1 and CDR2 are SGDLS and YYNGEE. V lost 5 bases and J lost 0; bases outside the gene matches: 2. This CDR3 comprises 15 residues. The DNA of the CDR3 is TGTGCCAGCAGTCCTAGCGGGAGCTCCTACAATGAGCAGTTCTTC. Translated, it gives CASSPSGSSYNEQFF. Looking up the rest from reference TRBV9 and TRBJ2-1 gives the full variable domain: DSGVTQTPKHLITATGQRVTLRCSPRSGDLSVYWYQQSLDQGLQFLIQYYNGEERAKGNILERFSAQQFPDLHSELNLSSLELGDSALYFCASSPSGSSYNEQFFGPGTRLTVL.

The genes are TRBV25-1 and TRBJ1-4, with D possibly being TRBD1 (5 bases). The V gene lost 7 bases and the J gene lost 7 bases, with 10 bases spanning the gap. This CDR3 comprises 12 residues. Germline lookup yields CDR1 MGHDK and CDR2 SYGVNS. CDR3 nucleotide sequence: TGTGCCAGCAAAGGGGCCGGTGAAAAACTGTTTTTT. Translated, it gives CASKGAGEKLFF.

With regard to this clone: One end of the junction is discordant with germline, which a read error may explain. Here the CDR3 DNA reads TGCTCTAGACCTGGGGGCAAGTACACTGAAGCTTTCTTT. It specifies CSRPGGKYTEAFF. The genes are TRBV19 and TRBJ1-1; D possibly corresponds to TRBD1 (6 bases). The germline gives CDR1 LNHDA, CDR2 SQIVND (reference sequence). The CDR3 length is 13 residues.

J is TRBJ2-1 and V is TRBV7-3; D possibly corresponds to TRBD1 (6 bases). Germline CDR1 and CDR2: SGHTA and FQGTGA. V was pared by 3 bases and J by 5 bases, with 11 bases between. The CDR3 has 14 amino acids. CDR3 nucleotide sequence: TGTGCCAGCAGCTTGGGACACGCCAACAATGAGCAGTTCTTC. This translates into CASSLGHANNEQFF. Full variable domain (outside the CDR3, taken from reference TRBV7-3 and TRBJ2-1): GAGVSQTPSNKVTEKGKYVELRCDPISGHTALYWYRQSLGQGPEFLIYFQGTGAADDSGLPNDRFFAVRPEGSVSTLKIQRTERGDSAVYLCASSLGHANNEQFFGPGTRLTVL.

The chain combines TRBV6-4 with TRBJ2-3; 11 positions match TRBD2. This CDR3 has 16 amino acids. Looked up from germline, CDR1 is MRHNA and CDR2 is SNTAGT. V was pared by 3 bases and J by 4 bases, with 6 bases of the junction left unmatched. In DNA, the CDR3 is TGTGCCAGCAGTGAAACTAGCGGGAGTTTACCAGATACGCAGTATTTT. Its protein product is CASSETSGSLPDTQYF.

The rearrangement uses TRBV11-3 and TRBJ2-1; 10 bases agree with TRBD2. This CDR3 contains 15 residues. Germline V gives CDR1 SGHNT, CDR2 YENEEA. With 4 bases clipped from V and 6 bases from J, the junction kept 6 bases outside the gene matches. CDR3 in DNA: TGTGCCAGCAGCTCGCTAGCGGGAGTTTCCAATGAGCAGTTCTTC. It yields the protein CASSSLAGVSNEQFF.

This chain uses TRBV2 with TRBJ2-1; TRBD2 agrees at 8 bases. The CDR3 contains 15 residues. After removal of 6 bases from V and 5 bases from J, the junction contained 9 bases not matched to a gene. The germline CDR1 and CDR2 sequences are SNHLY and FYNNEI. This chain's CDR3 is CASRALAGENNEQFF. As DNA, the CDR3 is TGTGCCAGCAGGGCCCTAGCGGGTGAAAACAATGAGCAGTTCTTC. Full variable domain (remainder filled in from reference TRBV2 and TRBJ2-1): EPEVTQTPSHQVTQMGQEVILRCVPISNHLYFYWYRQILGQKVEFLVSFYNNEISEKSEIFDDQFSVERPDGSNFTLKIRSTKLEDSAMYFCASRALAGENNEQFFGPGTRLTVL.

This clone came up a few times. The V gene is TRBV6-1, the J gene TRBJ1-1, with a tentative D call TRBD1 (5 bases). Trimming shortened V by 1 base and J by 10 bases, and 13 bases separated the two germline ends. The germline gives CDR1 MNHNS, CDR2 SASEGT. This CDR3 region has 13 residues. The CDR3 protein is CASSEGLDSPAFF. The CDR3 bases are TGTGCCAGCAGTGAAGGGCTTGACAGTCCAGCTTTCTTT.

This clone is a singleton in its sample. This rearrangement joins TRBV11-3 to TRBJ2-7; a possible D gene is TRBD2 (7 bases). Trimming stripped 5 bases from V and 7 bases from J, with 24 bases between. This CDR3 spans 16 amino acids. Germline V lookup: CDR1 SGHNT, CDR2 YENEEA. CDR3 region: CASSRREKGVTREQYF. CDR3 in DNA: TGTGCCAGCAGCAGGCGGGAGAAGGGGGTAACGAGGGAGCAGTACTTC. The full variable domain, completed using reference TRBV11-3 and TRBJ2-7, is EAGVVQSPRYKIIEKKQPVAFWCNPISGHNTLYWYLQNLGQGPELLIRYENEEAVDDSQLPKDRFSAERLKGVDSTLKIQPAELGDSAVYLCASSRREKGVTREQYFGPGTRLTVT.

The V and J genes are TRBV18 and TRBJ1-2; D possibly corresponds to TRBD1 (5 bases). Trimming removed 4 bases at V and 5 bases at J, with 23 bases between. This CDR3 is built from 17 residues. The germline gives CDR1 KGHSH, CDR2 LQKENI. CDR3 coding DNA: TGTGCCAGCTCACATCCGGGGGGGACCGGAGGAGGTTATGGCTACACCTTC. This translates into CASSHPGGTGGGYGYTF.

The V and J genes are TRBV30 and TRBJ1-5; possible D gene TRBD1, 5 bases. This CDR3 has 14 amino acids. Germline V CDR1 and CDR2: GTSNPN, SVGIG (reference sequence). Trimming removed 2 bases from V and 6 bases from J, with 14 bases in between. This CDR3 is CAWSRRDVAQPQHF. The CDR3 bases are TGTGCCTGGAGTCGGAGGGACGTCGCTCAGCCCCAGCATTTT.

The CDR3 spells CATSRELADEQYF. The DNA of the CDR3 is TGTGCCACCAGCAGAGAGTTGGCAGACGAGCAGTACTTC. V usage is TRBV15 and J usage is TRBJ2-7; no clear D gene. Germline loops: CDR1 LNHNV, CDR2 YYDKDF (reference sequence). V lost 0 bases to trimming and J lost 5 bases, with 8 bases between them. The CDR3 covers 13 residues.

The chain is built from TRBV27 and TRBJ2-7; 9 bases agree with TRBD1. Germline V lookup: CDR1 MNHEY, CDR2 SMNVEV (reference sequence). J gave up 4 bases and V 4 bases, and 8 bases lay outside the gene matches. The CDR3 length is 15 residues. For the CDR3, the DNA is TGTGCCAGCAGTTATCCCGGGACAGGGACGTACGAGCAGTACTTC. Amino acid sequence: CASSYPGTGTYEQYF.

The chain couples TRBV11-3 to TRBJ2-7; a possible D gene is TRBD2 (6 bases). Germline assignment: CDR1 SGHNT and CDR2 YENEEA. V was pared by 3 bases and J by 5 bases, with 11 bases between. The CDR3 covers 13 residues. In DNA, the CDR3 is TGTGCCAGCAGCTTGGGGGGTACCCACGAGCAGTACTTC. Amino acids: CASSLGGTHEQYF.

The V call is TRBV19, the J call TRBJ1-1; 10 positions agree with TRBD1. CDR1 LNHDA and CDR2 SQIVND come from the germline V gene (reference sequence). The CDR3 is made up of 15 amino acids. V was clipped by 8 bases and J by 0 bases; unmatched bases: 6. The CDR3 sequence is CASSDRGKLNTEAFF. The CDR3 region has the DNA TGTGCCAGTTCGGACAGGGGGAAATTGAACACTGAAGCTTTCTTT.

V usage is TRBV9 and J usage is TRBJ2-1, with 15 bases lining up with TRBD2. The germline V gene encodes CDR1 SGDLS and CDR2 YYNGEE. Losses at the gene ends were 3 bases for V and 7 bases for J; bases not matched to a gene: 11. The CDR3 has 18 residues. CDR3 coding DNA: TGTGCCAGCAGCGCAGGACTAGCGGGAGGGCCTGAGGTGAATGAGCAGTTCTTC. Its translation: CASSAGLAGGPEVNEQFF. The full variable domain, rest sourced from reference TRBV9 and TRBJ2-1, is DSGVTQTPKHLITATGQRVTLRCSPRSGDLSVYWYQQSLDQGLQFLIQYYNGEERAKGNILERFSAQQFPDLHSELNLSSLELGDSALYFCASSAGLAGGPEVNEQFFGPGTRLTVL.

The CDR3 nucleotides read TGTGCCAGCAGCCCCAGGGTTACCGAAGAGCCCCAGCATTTT. This codes for CASSPRVTEEPQHF. The chain joins TRBV2 to TRBJ1-5, with D maybe TRBD1 (5 bases). This CDR3 comprises 14 residues. CDR1 SNHLY and CDR2 FYNNEI come from the germline V gene. Between the trimmed V and J ends, which lost 6 bases and 8 bases, there was a span of 17 bases. Drawing the rest from reference TRBV2 and TRBJ1-5, the complete variable domain is EPEVTQTPSHQVTQMGQEVILRCVPISNHLYFYWYRQILGQKVEFLVSFYNNEISEKSEIFDDQFSVERPDGSNFTLKIRSTKLEDSAMYFCASSPRVTEEPQHFGDGTRLSIL.

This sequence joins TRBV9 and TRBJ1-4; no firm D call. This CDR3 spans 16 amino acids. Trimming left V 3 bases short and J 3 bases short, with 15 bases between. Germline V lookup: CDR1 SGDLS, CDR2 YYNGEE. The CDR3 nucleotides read TGTGCCAGCAGCGATCTCACGGGAGTACCTAATGAAAAACTGTTTTTT. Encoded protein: CASSDLTGVPNEKLFF. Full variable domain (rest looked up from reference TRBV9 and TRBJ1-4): DSGVTQTPKHLITATGQRVTLRCSPRSGDLSVYWYQQSLDQGLQFLIQYYNGEERAKGNILERFSAQQFPDLHSELNLSSLELGDSALYFCASSDLTGVPNEKLFFGSGTQLSVL.

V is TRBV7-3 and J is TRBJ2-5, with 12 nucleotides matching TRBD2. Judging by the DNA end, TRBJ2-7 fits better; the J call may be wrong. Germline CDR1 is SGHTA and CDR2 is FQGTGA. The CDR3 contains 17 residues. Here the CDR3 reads CASSLGPTSGGSYEQYF. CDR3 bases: TGTGCCAGCAGCTTGGGTCCAACTAGCGGGGGGTCCTACGAGCAGTACTTC.

CDR3 in amino acids: CASRPTGATEAFF. CDR3 in DNA: TGTGCCAGCAGACCGACAGGGGCCACTGAAGCTTTCTTT. V gene TRBV6-5 combines with J gene TRBJ1-1, with 8 bases lining up with TRBD1. There are 13 residues in the CDR3. Germline V gene data show CDR1 as MNHEY and CDR2 as SVGAGI. V lost 6 bases, J lost 4 bases, and 4 bases stayed unmatched.

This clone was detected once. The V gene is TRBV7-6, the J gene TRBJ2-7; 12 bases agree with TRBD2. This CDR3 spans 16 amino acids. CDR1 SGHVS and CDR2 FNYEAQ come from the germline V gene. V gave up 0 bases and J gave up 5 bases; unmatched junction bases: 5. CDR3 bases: TGTGCCAGCAGCTTAGCTAAGACTAGCGGGAGTAACGAGCAGTACTTC. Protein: CASSLAKTSGSNEQYF.

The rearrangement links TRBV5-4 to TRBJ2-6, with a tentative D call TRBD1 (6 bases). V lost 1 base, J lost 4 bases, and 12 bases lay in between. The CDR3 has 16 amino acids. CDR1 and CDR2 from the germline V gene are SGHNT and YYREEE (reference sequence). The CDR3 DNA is TGTGCCAGCAGCTTGAACAGGGATTCAGGGGCCAACGTCCTGACTTTC. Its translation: CASSLNRDSGANVLTF. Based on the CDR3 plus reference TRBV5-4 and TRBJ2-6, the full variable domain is ETGVTQSPTHLIKTRGQQVTLRCSSQSGHNTVSWYQQALGQGPQFIFQYYREEENGRGNFPPRFSGLQFPNYSSELNVNALELDDSALYLCASSLNRDSGANVLTFGAGSRLTVL.

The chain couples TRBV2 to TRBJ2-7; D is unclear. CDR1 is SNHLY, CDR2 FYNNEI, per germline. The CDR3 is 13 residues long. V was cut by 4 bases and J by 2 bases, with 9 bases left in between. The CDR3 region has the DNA TGTGCCAGCAGTGTCAAACAGACCTACGAGCAGTACTTC. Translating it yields CASSVKQTYEQYF.

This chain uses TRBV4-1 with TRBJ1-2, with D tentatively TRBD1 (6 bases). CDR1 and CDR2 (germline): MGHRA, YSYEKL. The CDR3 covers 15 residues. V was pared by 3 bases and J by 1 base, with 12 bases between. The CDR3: CASSHRGGLNYGYTF. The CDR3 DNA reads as TGCGCCAGCAGCCATAGGGGGGGACTTAACTATGGCTACACCTTC.

The CDR3 protein is CATSGPTLGTTGRYNEQFF. The CDR3, as DNA: TGTGCCACCAGCGGTCCGACTTTGGGTACGACAGGGCGATACAATGAGCAGTTCTTC. J is TRBJ2-1 and V is TRBV15, with 7 nucleotides matching TRBD1. The J segment lost 4 bases and the V segment lost 5 bases, leaving 20 bases of the junction unmatched. There are 19 residues in the CDR3. From germline, CDR1 is LNHNV and CDR2 YYDKDF (reference sequence).

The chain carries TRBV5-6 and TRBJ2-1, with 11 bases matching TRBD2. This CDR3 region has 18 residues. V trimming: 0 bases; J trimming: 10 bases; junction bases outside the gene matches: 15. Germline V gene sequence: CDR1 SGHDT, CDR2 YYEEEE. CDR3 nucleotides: TGTGCCAGCAGCTTGGAGGTAGATAGGGCTAGCGGGGGGCAAGAGCAGTTCTTC. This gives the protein CASSLEVDRASGGQEQFF.

The CDR3 coding sequence is TGTGCCAGCAGCCTCCGACAGGGTGGATCACCTAACTATGGCTACACCTTC. This sequence encodes CASSLRQGGSPNYGYTF. This chain connects TRBV28 to TRBJ1-2; 7 bases match TRBD1. Germline V lookup: CDR1 MDHEN, CDR2 SYDVKM. The CDR3 extends over 17 amino acids. The J segment lost 0 bases and the V segment lost 6 bases, leaving 13 bases of the junction unmatched.